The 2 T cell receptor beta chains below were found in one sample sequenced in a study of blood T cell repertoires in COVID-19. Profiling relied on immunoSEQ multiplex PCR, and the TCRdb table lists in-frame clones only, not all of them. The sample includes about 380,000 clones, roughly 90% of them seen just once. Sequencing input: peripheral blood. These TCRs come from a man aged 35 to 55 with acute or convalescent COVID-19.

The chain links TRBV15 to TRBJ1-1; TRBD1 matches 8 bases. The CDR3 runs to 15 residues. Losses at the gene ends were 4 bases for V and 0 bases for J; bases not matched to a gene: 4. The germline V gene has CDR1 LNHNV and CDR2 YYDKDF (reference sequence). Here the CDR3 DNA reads TGTGCCACCAGCACAGACAGGGGATTGAACACTGAAGCTTTCTTT. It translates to CATSTDRGLNTEAFF.

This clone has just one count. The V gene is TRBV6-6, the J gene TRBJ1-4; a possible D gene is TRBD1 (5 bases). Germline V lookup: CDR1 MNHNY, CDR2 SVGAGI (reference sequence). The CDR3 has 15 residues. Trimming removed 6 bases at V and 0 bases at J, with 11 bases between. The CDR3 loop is CASRGTGATNEKLFF. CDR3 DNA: TGTGCCAGCAGGGGTACAGGTGCAACTAATGAAAAACTGTTTTTT.